This T cell receptor beta chain is drawn from a study of blood T cell repertoires in COVID-19. As for the study in general: COVID-19 samples, acute and convalescent, were from the United States, Italy and Spain. T cells, B-cell-depleted T cells, or PBMCs provided the cDNA or gDNA that served as material.

In the study's own analysis: Reference gene primer amplification gave estimated nucleated cell counts. Libraries were prepared by immunoSEQ multiplex PCR; TCRdb keeps only in-frame clonotypes and omits some of them. That table supplies the V and J calls and clone size; D and trimming were determined from the DNA. The data contain 140,000 to 150,000 clones, more than 75% of them singletons. V shed 4 bases, J shed 4 bases, and the junction held 11 bases outside the gene matches. In germline, CDR1 is SGDLS, CDR2 YYNGEE. The CDR3 has 16 amino acids. The chain employs TRBV9 and TRBJ2-3; 8 nucleotides match TRBD2. The receptor was derived from an elderly man with acute or convalescent COVID-19. The sample was peripheral blood. The CDR3 loop reads CASSLYSGIASDTQYF. CDR3 in DNA: TGTGCCAGCAGCCTCTATAGCGGGATCGCTTCAGATACGCAGTATTTT.